Listed here are 7 T cell receptor beta chains from one sample, sequenced in a study of T cells expressing NK-cell markers. No DNA is given; TCRdb re-called the 5' RACE reads and lists each CDR3 protein once. The repertoire table contains about 550,000 distinct CDR3 sequences. Material for sequencing was blood T cells: a sorted CD56 or NKG2C T cell subset, CD4+ or CD8+ T cells, or bulk PBMC T cells (not recorded which). The receptor set was obtained from a man in his late teens or twenties in good health.

CDR3 region: CSAINSYKPADTQYF. The genes are TRBV20-1 and TRBJ2-3. The CDR3 contains 15 residues. Per the germline V gene, CDR1 is DFQATT and CDR2 is SNEGSKA (reference sequence).

J is TRBJ2-1 and V is TRBV5-1; absent DNA, TCRdb's TRBD1 call cannot be checked. There are 18 residues in the CDR3. CDR1 and CDR2 from the germline V gene are SGHRS and YFSETQ. This CDR3 is CASSLGQGAIMSYNEQFF.

The chain couples TRBV20-1 to TRBJ2-5; TCRdb returns TRBD1, unconfirmable since there is no DNA. This CDR3 is 15 amino acids long. Germline V gives CDR1 DFQATT, CDR2 SNEGSKA (reference sequence). The CDR3 reads CSAPSPGQGRETQYF.

The genes are TRBV12-3 or TRBV12-4 and TRBJ2-3; the TCRdb call, TRBD1, lacks DNA for checking. The CDR3 is 14 residues long. CDR3 sequence: CASSFFRGGDTQYF.

The V gene is TRBV29-1, the J gene TRBJ1-5; with no DNA, the TCRdb D assignment of TRBD1 cannot be verified. The CDR3 extends over 13 amino acids. Germline V gives CDR1 SQVTM, CDR2 ANQGSEA. This CDR3 reads CSAGQGRNQPQHF. The whole variable domain, remainder taken from reference TRBV29-1 and TRBJ1-5, is SAVISQKPSRDICQRGTSLTIQCQVDSQVTMMFWYRQQPGQSLTLIATANQGSEATYESGFVIDKFPISRPNLTFSTLTVSNMSPEDSSIYLCSAGQGRNQPQHFGDGTRLSIL.

The rearrangement joins TRBV12-3 or TRBV12-4 to TRBJ2-1. CDR3 size: 13 residues. The CDR3 is CASTLMGWNEQFF.

The chain links TRBV29-1 to TRBJ2-7; TCRdb gives TRBD1 as the D gene, but with no DNA this cannot be confirmed. The length of the CDR3 is 13 residues. The germline CDR1 and CDR2 sequences are SQVTM and ANQGSEA. The chain's CDR3 is CSVESGIGYEQYF.